Sequencing of this T cell receptor beta chain was carried out in a study of blood T cell repertoires in COVID-19. On the study more broadly: There were acute and convalescent COVID-19 samples, and they came from the United States, Italy and Spain. The cDNA or gDNA used as material had been derived from T cells, B-cell-depleted T cells, or PBMCs.

Per the original methods: From reference gene primer amplification, estimates of nucleated cell counts were derived. Clones were sequenced by immunoSEQ multiplex PCR, and TCRdb holds only the in-frame ones, with some missing. V, J and clone size are taken as reported in that table, and D and trimming were inferred from the DNA itself. The repertoire has roughly 150,000 clones, about four fifths of them found once; the top ten carry about 3.7%. Symptom resolution, clearance, or two negative PCRs marked donors in Cohort 3 as recovered. This CDR3 is 16 amino acids long. Germline V gene data show CDR1 as SGHRS and CDR2 as YFSETQ. The junction had 10 bases not matched to a gene; V was cut back by 2 bases and J by 4 bases.

The origin of this receptor is a woman aged 55-70 years who had recovered from COVID-19. The sample comprised PBMCs or T cells enriched from blood (not recorded which). This chain uses TRBV5-1 with TRBJ1-2; 8 bases line up with TRBD1. As DNA, the CDR3 is TGCGCCAGCAGCTTAGCCGGTGACAGGGGTACCTATGGCTACACCTTC. It translates to CASSLAGDRGTYGYTF.